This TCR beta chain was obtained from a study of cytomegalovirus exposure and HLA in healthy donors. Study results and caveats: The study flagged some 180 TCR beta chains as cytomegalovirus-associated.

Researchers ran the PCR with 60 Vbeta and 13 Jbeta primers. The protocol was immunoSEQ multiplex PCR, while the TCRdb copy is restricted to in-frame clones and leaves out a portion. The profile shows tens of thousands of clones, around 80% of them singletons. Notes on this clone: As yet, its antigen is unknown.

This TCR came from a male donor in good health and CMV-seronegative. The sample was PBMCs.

The CDR3, as DNA: TGTGCCAGCAGCCTACGCTTACAGACAGGGCTCCCCTACGAGCAGTACTTC. The encoded protein is CASSLRLQTGLPYEQYF. The chain links TRBV27 to TRBJ2-7; 7 positions match TRBD1. CDR1 and CDR2 from the germline V gene are MNHEY and SMNVEV (reference sequence). The trim removed 6 bases at V and 2 bases at J, leaving 16 bases unmatched. The CDR3 sequence is 17 residues long.